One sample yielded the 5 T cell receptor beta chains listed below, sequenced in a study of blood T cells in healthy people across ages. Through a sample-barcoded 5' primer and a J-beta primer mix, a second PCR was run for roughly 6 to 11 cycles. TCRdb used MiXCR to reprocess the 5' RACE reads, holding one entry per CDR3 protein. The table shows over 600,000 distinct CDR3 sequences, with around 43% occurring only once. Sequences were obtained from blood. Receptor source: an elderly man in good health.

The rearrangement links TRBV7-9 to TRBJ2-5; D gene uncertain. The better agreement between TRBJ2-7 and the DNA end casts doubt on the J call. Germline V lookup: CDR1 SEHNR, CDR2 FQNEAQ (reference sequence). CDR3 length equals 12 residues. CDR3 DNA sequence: TGTGCCAGCAGCCCCTATGGAGACGAGCAGTACTTC. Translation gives CASSPYGDEQYF.

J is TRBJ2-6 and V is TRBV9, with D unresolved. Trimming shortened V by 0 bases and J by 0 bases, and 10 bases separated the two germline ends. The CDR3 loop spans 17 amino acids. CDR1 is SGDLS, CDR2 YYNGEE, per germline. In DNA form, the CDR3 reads TGTGCCAGCAGCGTAGATACGGTGTACTCTGGGGCCAACGTCCTGACTTTC. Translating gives CASSVDTVYSGANVLTF.

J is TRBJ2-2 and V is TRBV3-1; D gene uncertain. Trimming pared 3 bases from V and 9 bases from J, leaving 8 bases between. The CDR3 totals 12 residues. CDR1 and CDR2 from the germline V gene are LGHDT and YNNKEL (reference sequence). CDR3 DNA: TGTGCCAGCAGCCATCTCCCCCGGGAGCTGTTTTTT. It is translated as CASSHLPRELFF.

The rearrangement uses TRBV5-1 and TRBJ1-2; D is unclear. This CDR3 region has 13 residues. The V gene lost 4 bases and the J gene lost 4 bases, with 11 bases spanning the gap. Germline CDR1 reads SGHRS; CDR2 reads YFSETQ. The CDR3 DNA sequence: TGCGCCAGCAGCCCCCGCGGGAGCTATGGCTACACCTTC. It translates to CASSPRGSYGYTF.

DNA of the CDR3: TGTGCCAGCAGCTTGGACCGGGGGGCGACCGGGGAGCTGTTTTTT. Its protein product is CASSLDRGATGELFF. The V call is TRBV11-3, the J call TRBJ2-2, with D possibly TRBD2 on 7 matching bases. Germline CDR1 SGHNT, CDR2 YENEEA. This CDR3 has 15 residues. V lost 3 bases and J lost 5, with 13 bases in between.